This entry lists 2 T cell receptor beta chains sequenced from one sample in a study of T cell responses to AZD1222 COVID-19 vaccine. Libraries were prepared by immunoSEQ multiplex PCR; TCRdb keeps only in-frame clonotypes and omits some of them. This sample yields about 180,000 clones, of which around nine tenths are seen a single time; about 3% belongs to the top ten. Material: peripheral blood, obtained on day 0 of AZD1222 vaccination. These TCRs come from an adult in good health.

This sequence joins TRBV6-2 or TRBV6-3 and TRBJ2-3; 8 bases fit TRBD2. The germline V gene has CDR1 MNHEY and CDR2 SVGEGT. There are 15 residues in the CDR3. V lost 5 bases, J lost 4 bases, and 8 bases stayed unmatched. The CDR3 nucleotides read TGTGCCAGCAGTAATAAGCGGGAGTTGGCAGATACGCAGTATTTT. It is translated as CASSNKRELADTQYF.

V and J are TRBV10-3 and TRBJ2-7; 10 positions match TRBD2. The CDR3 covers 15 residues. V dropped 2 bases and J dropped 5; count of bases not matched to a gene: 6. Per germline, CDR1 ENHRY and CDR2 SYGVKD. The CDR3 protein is CAISEKGLARDEQYF. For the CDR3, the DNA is TGTGCCATCAGTGAGAAGGGACTAGCGCGCGACGAGCAGTACTTC.